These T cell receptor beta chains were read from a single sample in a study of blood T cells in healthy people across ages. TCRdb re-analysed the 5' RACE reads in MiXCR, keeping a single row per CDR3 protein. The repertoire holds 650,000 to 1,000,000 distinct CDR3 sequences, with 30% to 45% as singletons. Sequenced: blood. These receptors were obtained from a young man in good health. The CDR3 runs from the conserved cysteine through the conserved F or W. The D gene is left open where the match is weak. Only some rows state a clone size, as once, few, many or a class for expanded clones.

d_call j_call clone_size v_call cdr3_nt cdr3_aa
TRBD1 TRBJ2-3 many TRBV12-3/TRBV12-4 TGTGCCAGCAGCCCGACAGGGGGATTAGATACGCAGTATTTT CASSPTGGLDTQYF
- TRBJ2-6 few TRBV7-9 TGTGCCAGCAGCTTAGCCGTGACAGTTACAGACAACTCTGGGGCCAACGTCCTGACTTTC CASSLAVTVTDNSGANVLTF
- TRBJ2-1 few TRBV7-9 TGTGCCAGCAGTCCTCTTATGCAGGGAAATGAGCAGTTCTTC CASSPLMQGNEQFF
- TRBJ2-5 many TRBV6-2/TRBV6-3 TGTGCCAGCAGTGGGACACCCGAGGGAACCCAGTACTTC CASSGTPEGTQYF
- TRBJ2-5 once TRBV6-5 TGTGCCAGCAGCTCCGGCCGTTACGCGCAGTACTTC CASSSGRYAQYF
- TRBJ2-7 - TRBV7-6 TGTGCCAGCAGCCCCCAGTGGGGTTACGAGCAGTACTTC CASSPQWGYEQYF
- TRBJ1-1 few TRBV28 TGTGCCAGCTCCGAGGAAGGGACGGGGAACACTGAAGCTTTCTTT CASSEEGTGNTEAFF
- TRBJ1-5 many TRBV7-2 TGTGCCAGCAGCTATTATGGTCAGCCCCAGCATTTT CASSYYGQPQHF
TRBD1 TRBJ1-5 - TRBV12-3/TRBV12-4 TGTGCCAGCAATCCAACAGGGGTTAGCAATCAGCCCCAGCATTTT CASNPTGVSNQPQHF
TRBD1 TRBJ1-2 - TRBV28 TGTGCCAGCAGGGGAGGGACAGGGGTCTATGGCTACACCTTC CASRGGTGVYGYTF
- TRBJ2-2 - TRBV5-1 TGCGCCAGCAGCTTGGAGGTGGGGGCGAACACCGGGGAGCTGTTTTTT CASSLEVGANTGELFF
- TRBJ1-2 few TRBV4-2 TGTGCCAGCAGCCAAGATAGCTGGGGAAGAGCTAACTATGGCTACACCTTC CASSQDSWGRANYGYTF
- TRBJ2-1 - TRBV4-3 TGCGCCTCCGGGGATGGGTCGAACTCCTACAATGAGCAGTTCTTC CASGDGSNSYNEQFF
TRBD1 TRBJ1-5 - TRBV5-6 TGTGCCAGCGCTTGGGCAGGGGGACAGCCCCAGCATTTT CASAWAGGQPQHF
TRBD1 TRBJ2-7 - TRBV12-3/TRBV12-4 TGTGCCAGCAGCAGACAGGGGGTCTACAATGAGCAGTACTTC CASSRQGVYNEQYF
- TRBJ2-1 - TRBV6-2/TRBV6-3 TGTGCCAGCAGTCGACCTAATTACAATGAGCAGTTCTTC CASSRPNYNEQFF
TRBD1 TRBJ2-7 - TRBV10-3 TGTGCCATCAGCCAGGGACAGGGGGAGTACGAGCTGTACTTC CAISQGQGEYELYF
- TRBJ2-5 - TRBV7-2 TGTGCCAGCAGCTTAGCAACCATTCCCGCGCCCGGCAGGGAGACCCAGTACTTC CASSLATIPAPGRETQYF
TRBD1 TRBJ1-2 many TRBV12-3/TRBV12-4 TGTGCCAGCACCCCCGGGACAGACTATGGCTACACCTTC CASTPGTDYGYTF
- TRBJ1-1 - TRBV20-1 TGCAGTGCTAGAGAGTCTTTATGGAGGAACACTGAAGCTTTCTTT CSARESLWRNTEAFF
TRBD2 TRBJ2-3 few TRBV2 TGTGCCAGCAGCCCACTTATGACTAGCGGAAGCACAGATACGCAGTATTTT CASSPLMTSGSTDTQYF
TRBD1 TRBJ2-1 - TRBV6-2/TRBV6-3 TGTGCCAGCAGTTATCTCCGGGACAGGGTAGCAAATGAGCAGTTCTTC CASSYLRDRVANEQFF
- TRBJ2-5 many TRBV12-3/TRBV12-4 TGTGCCAGCAGTTTGAGCCAGGACACGAAGACCCAGTACTTC CASSLSQDTKTQYF
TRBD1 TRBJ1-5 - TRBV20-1 TGCAGTGCTAGAGATCCCAGGGGGGAGGACAATCAGCCCCAGCATTTT CSARDPRGEDNQPQHF